The entry below describes one T cell receptor beta chain. This entry is derived from a study of T cells expressing NK-cell markers. The CDR3 is made up of 14 amino acids. Germline lookup yields CDR1 SGHRS and CDR2 YFSETQ. A 5'RACE template switching approach incorporating UMIs was used to make TCR beta cDNA. Reprocessing the 5' RACE reads, TCRdb reports a single entry for every CDR3 protein and omits DNA. The sample holds 500,000 to 700,000 distinct CDR3 sequences. The sequenced sample was blood T cells: a sorted CD56 or NKG2C T cell subset, CD4+ or CD8+ T cells, or bulk PBMC T cells (not recorded which). The source of this sequence is a man between 18 and 35 years old in good health. The chain has TRBV5-1 and TRBJ2-1; TCRdb calls TRBD1, which cannot be checked without DNA. CDR3 sequence reads: CASSSARPQDEQFF.